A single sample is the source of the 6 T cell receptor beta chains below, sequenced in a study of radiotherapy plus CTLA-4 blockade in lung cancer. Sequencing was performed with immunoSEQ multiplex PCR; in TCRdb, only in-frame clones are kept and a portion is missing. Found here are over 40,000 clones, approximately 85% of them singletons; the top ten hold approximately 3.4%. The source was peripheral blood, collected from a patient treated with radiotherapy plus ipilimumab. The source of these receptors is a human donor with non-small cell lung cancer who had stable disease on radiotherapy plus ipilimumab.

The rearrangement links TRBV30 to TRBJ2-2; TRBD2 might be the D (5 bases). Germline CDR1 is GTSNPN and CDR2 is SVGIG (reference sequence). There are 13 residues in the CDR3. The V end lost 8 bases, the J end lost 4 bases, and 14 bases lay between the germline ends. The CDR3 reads CALGFGGTGELFF. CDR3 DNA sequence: TGTGCCCTGGGTTTCGGAGGCACCGGGGAGCTGTTTTTT.

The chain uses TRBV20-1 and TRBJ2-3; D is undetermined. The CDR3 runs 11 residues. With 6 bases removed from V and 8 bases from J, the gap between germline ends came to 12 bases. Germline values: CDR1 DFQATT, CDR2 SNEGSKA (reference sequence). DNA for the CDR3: TGCAGTGCAGACGCGGTCGGTACGCAGTATTTT. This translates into CSADAVGTQYF.

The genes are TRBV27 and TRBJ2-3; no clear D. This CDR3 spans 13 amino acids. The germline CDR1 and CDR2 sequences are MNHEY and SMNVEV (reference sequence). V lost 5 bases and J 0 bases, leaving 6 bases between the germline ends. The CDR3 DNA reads TGTGCCAGCAGTGGCAGTAGCACAGATACGCAGTATTTT. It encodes CASSGSSTDTQYF.

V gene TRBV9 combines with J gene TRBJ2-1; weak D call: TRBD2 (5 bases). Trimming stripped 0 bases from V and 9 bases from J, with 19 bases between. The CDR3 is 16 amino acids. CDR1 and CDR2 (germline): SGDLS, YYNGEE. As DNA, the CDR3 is TGTGCCAGCAGCGTAGCTCAGGTTTTCAGCAGCGGTGAGCAGTTCTTC. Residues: CASSVAQVFSSGEQFF. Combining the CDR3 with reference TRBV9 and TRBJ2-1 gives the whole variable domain DSGVTQTPKHLITATGQRVTLRCSPRSGDLSVYWYQQSLDQGLQFLIQYYNGEERAKGNILERFSAQQFPDLHSELNLSSLELGDSALYFCASSVAQVFSSGEQFFGPGTRLTVL.

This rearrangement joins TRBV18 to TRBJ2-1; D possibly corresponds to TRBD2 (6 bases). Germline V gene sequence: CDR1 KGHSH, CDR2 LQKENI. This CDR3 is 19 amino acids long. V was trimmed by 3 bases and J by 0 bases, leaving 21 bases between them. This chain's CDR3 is CASSPGGAGPISSYNEQFF. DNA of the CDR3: TGTGCCAGCTCACCTGGAGGGGCGGGACCGATCAGCTCCTACAATGAGCAGTTCTTC.

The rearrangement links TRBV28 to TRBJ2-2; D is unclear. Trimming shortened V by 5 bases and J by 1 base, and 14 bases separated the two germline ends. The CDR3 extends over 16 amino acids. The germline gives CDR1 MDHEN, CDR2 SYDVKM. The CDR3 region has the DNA TGTGCCAGCAGTCCCCACGAGGTCCTGAACACCGGGGAGCTGTTTTTT. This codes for CASSPHEVLNTGELFF.